This is a list of T cell receptor beta chains from one sample in a study of shared clonotypes between healthy human individuals. Clones were read by immunoSEQ multiplex PCR, and TCRdb kept only the in-frame ones, dropping some. The sample includes about 2.1 million clones, just over 90% seen only once; the top ten take less than 2%. Material: naive CD8+ T cells from PBMCs. The receptors shown here come from a man between 18 and 35 years old in good health. Some clones in this sample may be carry-over from other donors' samples. The CDR3 runs from the conserved cysteine through the conserved F or W. Fields, in order: CDR3 protein, CDR3 DNA, V gene, D gene, J gene, clone size. D genes are given only for firm matches. Clone size appears in some rows only: once, few, many, or a class for an expanded clone.

CDR3 protein: CASSPGTTTNEKLFF; CDR3 DNA: TGCGCCAGCAGTCCCGGGACCACAACTAATGAAAAACTGTTTTTT; V gene: TRBV10-1; D gene: NA; J gene: TRBJ1-4; clone size: NA
CDR3 protein: CASSLTSGRGVGGRETQYF; CDR3 DNA: TGTGCCAGCAGCCTCACCTCGGGCAGGGGGGTTGGTGGCCGTGAGACCCAGTACTTC; V gene: TRBV27; D gene: NA; J gene: TRBJ2-5; clone size: NA
CDR3 protein: CASSSPIYPFQETQYF; CDR3 DNA: TGTGCCAGCAGCTCCCCTATTTACCCCTTTCAAGAGACCCAGTACTTC; V gene: TRBV13; D gene: NA; J gene: TRBJ2-5; clone size: NA
CDR3 protein: CASSPMGQGTYEQYF; CDR3 DNA: TGTGCCAGCTCACCAATGGGACAGGGGACCTACGAGCAGTACTTC; V gene: TRBV18; D gene: TRBD1; J gene: TRBJ2-7; clone size: NA
CDR3 protein: CASPEATKGFEQYF; CDR3 DNA: TGTGCCAGCCCTGAGGCTACCAAAGGTTTCGAGCAGTACTTC; V gene: TRBV6-4; D gene: NA; J gene: TRBJ2-7; clone size: NA
CDR3 protein: CASSPRTQTYEQYF; CDR3 DNA: TGTGCCAGCAGTCCAAGGACACAAACCTACGAGCAGTACTTC; V gene: TRBV27; D gene: NA; J gene: TRBJ2-7; clone size: NA
CDR3 protein: CASSLGTVGVDEQFF; CDR3 DNA: TGTGCCAGCAGCCTCGGGACTGTCGGCGTCGATGAGCAGTTCTTC; V gene: TRBV27; D gene: NA; J gene: TRBJ2-1; clone size: NA
CDR3 protein: CASSLGGSRSYEQYF; CDR3 DNA: TGTGCCAGCAGCTTAGGAGGGAGCCGCTCTTACGAGCAGTACTTC; V gene: TRBV7-9; D gene: NA; J gene: TRBJ2-7; clone size: NA
CDR3 protein: CASSPGLAGWYEQYF; CDR3 DNA: TGTGCCAGCAGCCCTGGACTAGCGGGATGGTACGAGCAGTACTTC; V gene: TRBV9; D gene: TRBD2; J gene: TRBJ2-7; clone size: NA
CDR3 protein: CASSPGTGEQFF; CDR3 DNA: TGTGCCAGCAGCCCTGGGACGGGTGAGCAGTTCTTC; V gene: TRBV7-9; D gene: NA; J gene: TRBJ2-1; clone size: NA
CDR3 protein: CASSYSTGTEDYEQYF; CDR3 DNA: TGTGCCAGCAGTTACTCAACCGGGACTGAGGACTACGAGCAGTACTTC; V gene: TRBV6-5; D gene: NA; J gene: TRBJ2-7; clone size: NA
CDR3 protein: CASSITRNNEQFF; CDR3 DNA: TGTGCCAGCAGTATTACACGAAACAATGAGCAGTTCTTC; V gene: TRBV27; D gene: NA; J gene: TRBJ2-1; clone size: NA
CDR3 protein: CASRSPRERYYGYTF; CDR3 DNA: TGTGCCAGCAGAAGCCCCCGCGAAAGGTACTATGGCTACACCTTC; V gene: TRBV27; D gene: NA; J gene: TRBJ1-2; clone size: NA
CDR3 protein: CASSLGGAGELFF; CDR3 DNA: TGTGCCAGCAGCTTGGGAGGGGCCGGGGAGCTGTTTTTT; V gene: TRBV13; D gene: TRBD2; J gene: TRBJ2-2; clone size: once
CDR3 protein: CASSLPEMAEQFF; CDR3 DNA: TGCGCCAGCAGCTTGCCGGAGATGGCTGAGCAGTTCTTC; V gene: TRBV5-1; D gene: NA; J gene: TRBJ2-1; clone size: NA
CDR3 protein: CASKEGVETQYF; CDR3 DNA: TGCGCCAGCAAGGAAGGGGTTGAGACCCAGTACTTC; V gene: TRBV5-1; D gene: NA; J gene: TRBJ2-5; clone size: NA
CDR3 protein: CASSHLIAGVSNEQYF; CDR3 DNA: TGTGCCAGCAGCCATCTAATAGCGGGAGTATCCAACGAGCAGTACTTC; V gene: TRBV7-6; D gene: TRBD2; J gene: TRBJ2-7; clone size: NA
CDR3 protein: CASSLGGVGETQYF; CDR3 DNA: TGTGCCAGCAGCTTAGGAGGTGTAGGGGAGACCCAGTACTTC; V gene: TRBV13; D gene: NA; J gene: TRBJ2-5; clone size: few
CDR3 protein: CASSVIHSNQPQHF; CDR3 DNA: TGTGCCAGTAGTGTGATCCATAGCAATCAGCCCCAGCATTTT; V gene: TRBV19; D gene: NA; J gene: TRBJ1-5; clone size: NA
CDR3 protein: CAWSAPYRDVGNTIYF; CDR3 DNA: TGTGCCTGGAGCGCCCCCTACAGGGACGTCGGAAACACCATATATTTT; V gene: TRBV30; D gene: NA; J gene: TRBJ1-3; clone size: NA
CDR3 protein: CASSPQDRAYEQYF; CDR3 DNA: TGTGCCAGCAGTCCTCAAGACAGGGCCTACGAGCAGTACTTC; V gene: TRBV27; D gene: TRBD1; J gene: TRBJ2-7; clone size: NA
CDR3 protein: CASSLVQGPYQPQHF; CDR3 DNA: TGTGCCAGCAGCTTGGTTCAGGGACCTTATCAGCCCCAGCATTTT; V gene: TRBV5-5; D gene: NA; J gene: TRBJ1-5; clone size: NA
CDR3 protein: CASSSEVHPNTGELFF; CDR3 DNA: TGTGCCAGCAGTTCGGAGGTGCACCCGAACACCGGGGAGCTGTTTTTT; V gene: TRBV27; D gene: NA; J gene: TRBJ2-2; clone size: NA
CDR3 protein: CASSPLAGSYEQYF; CDR3 DNA: TGTGCCAGTAGTCCACTAGCGGGATCCTACGAGCAGTACTTC; V gene: TRBV19; D gene: TRBD2; J gene: TRBJ2-7; clone size: NA
CDR3 protein: CASRPRGASTEAFF; CDR3 DNA: TGTGCCAGCAGACCAAGGGGGGCTAGCACTGAAGCTTTCTTT; V gene: TRBV4-2; D gene: NA; J gene: TRBJ1-1; clone size: few
CDR3 protein: CASTPGGSSYEQYF; CDR3 DNA: TGTGCCAGCACTCCGGGGGGCTCAAGCTACGAGCAGTACTTC; V gene: TRBV9; D gene: NA; J gene: TRBJ2-7; clone size: once
CDR3 protein: CASSSQHGTGYEQYF; CDR3 DNA: TGCGCCAGCAGCTCACAACACGGGACAGGCTACGAGCAGTACTTC; V gene: TRBV5-1; D gene: TRBD1; J gene: TRBJ2-7; clone size: NA
CDR3 protein: CASSPGPGETDNEQFF; CDR3 DNA: TGCGCCAGCAGCCCTGGCCCGGGGGAGACGGACAATGAGCAGTTCTTC; V gene: TRBV4-1; D gene: NA; J gene: TRBJ2-1; clone size: NA
CDR3 protein: CASSSPLGPGANVLTF; CDR3 DNA: TGTGCCAGCAGTTCCCCCCTCGGACCTGGGGCCAACGTCCTGACTTTC; V gene: TRBV27; D gene: NA; J gene: TRBJ2-6; clone size: NA